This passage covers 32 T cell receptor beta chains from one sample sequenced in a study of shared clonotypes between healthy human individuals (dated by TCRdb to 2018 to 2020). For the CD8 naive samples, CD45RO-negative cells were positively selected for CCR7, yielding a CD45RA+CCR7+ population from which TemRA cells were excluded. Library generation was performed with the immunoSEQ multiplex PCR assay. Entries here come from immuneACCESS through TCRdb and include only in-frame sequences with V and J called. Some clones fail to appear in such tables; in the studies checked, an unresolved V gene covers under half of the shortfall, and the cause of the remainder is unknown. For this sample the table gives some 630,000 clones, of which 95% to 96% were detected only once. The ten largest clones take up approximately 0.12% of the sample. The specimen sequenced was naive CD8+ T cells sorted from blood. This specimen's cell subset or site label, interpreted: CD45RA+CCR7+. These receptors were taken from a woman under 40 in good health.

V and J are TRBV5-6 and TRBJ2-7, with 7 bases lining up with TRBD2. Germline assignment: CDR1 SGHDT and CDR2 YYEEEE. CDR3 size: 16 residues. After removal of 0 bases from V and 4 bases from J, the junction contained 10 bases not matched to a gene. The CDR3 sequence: CASSLAFGGSRYEQYF. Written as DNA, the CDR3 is TGTGCCAGCAGCTTGGCCTTTGGCGGGAGTAGGTACGAGCAGTACTTC.

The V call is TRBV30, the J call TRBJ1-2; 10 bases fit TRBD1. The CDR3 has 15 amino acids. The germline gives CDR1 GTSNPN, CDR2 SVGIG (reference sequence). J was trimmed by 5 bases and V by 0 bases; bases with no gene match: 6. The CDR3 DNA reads TGTGCCTGGAGTGTACCCCGACAGGGGGCGTATGGCTACACCTTC. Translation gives CAWSVPRQGAYGYTF.

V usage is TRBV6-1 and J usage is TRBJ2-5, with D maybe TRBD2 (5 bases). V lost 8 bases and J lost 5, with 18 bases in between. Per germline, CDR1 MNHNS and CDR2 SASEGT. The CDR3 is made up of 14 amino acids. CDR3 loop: CASGKTGISETQYF. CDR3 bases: TGTGCCAGCGGTAAGACCGGGATCAGCGAGACCCAGTACTTC.

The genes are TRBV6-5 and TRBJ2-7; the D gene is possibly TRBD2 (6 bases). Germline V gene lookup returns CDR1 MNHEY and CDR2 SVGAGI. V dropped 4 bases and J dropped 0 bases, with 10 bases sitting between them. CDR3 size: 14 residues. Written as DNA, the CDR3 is TGTGCCAGCAGTTTCGGGAGCCCCTCCTACGAGCAGTACTTC. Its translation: CASSFGSPSYEQYF.

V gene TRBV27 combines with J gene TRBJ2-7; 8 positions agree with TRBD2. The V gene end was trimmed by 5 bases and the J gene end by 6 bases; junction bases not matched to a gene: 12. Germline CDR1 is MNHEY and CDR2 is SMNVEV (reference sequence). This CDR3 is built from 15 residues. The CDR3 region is CASSLDVGGGSEQYF. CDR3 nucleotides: TGTGCCAGCAGTCTCGACGTCGGGGGGGGTAGCGAGCAGTACTTC.

The DNA of the CDR3 is TGTGCCAGCAGTCCCGTCTCGGGCGGCCTCTCTGGGGCCAACGTCCTGACTTTC. Encoded protein: CASSPVSGGLSGANVLTF. The rearrangement joins TRBV28 to TRBJ2-6; D remains ambiguous. The CDR3 loop spans 18 amino acids. V dropped 5 bases and J dropped 0 bases, with 17 bases sitting between them. Germline CDR1 reads MDHEN; CDR2 reads SYDVKM.

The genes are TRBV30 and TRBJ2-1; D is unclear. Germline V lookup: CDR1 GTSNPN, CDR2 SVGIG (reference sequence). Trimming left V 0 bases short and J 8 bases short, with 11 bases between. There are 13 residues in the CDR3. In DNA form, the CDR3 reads TGTGCCTGGAGTGTCTTGTTCCTCGATGAGCAGTTCTTC. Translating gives CAWSVLFLDEQFF. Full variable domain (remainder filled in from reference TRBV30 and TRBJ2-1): SQTIHQWPATLVQPVGSPLSLECTVEGTSNPNLYWYRQAAGRGLQLLFYSVGIGQISSEVPQNLSASRPQDRQFILSSKKLLLSDSGFYLCAWSVLFLDEQFFGPGTRLTVL.

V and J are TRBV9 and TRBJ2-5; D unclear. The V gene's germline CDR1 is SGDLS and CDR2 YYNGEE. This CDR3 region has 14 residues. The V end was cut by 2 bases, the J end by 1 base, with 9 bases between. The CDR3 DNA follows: TGTGCCAGCAGCGTGAGGCCGATCCAAGAGACCCAGTACTTC. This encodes CASSVRPIQETQYF.

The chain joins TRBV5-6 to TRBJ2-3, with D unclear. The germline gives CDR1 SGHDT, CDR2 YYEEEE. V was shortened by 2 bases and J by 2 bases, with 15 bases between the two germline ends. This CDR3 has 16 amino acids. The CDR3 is CASSLMSESTTDTQYF. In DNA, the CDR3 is TGTGCCAGCAGCTTAATGTCGGAGAGTACCACAGATACGCAGTATTTT.

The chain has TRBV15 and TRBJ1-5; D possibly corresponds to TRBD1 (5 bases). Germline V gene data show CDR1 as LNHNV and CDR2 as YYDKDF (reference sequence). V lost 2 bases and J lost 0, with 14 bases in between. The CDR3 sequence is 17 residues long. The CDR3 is CATSRSGTAYSNQPQHF. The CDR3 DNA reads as TGTGCCACCAGCAGATCTGGGACGGCTTATAGCAATCAGCCCCAGCATTTT.

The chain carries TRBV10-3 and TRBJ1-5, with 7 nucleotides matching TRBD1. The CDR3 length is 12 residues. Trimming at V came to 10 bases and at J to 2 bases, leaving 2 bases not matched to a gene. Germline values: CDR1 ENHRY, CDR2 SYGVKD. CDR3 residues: CATGQGNQPQHF. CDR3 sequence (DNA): TGTGCCACCGGACAGGGCAATCAGCCCCAGCATTTT.

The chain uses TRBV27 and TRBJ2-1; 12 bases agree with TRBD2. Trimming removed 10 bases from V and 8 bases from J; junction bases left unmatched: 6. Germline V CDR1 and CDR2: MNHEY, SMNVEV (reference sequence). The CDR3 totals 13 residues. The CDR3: CAIGLAGKDEQFF. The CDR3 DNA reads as TGTGCCATTGGACTAGCGGGAAAGGATGAGCAGTTCTTC.

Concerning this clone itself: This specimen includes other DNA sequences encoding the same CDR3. This CDR3 reads CASSLEGGRYEQYF. The CDR3 DNA follows: TGTGCCAGCAGCCTCGAGGGGGGTAGGTACGAGCAGTACTTC. This chain connects TRBV13 to TRBJ2-7; D may match TRBD1 or TRBD2 (6 bases each). Germline values: CDR1 PRHDT, CDR2 FYEKMQ (reference sequence). The CDR3 loop spans 14 amino acids. Trimming removed 5 bases at V and 4 bases at J, with 15 bases between.

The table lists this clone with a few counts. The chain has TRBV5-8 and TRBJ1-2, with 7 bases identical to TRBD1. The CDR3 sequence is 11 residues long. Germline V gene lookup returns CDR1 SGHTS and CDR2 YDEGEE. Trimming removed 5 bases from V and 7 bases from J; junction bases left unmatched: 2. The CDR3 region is CASRTGPGYTF. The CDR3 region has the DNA TGTGCCAGCAGGACAGGGCCTGGCTACACCTTC.

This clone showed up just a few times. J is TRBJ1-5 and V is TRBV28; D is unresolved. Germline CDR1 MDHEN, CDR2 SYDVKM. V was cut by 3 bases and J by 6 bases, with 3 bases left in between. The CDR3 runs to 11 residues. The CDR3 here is CASSFTQPQHF. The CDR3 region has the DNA TGTGCCAGCAGTTTTACTCAGCCCCAGCATTTT.

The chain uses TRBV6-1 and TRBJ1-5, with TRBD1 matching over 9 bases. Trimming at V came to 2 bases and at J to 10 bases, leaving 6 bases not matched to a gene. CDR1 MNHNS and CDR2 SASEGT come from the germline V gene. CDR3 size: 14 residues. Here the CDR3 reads CASSELGQGRPQHF. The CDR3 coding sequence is TGTGCCAGCAGTGAACTGGGACAGGGAAGACCCCAGCATTTT.

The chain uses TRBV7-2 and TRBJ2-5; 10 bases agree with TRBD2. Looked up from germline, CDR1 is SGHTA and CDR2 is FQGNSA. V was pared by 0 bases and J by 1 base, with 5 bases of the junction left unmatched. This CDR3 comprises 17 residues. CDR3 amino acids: CASSLAVLAGSQETQYF. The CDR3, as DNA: TGTGCCAGCAGCTTAGCGGTACTAGCGGGAAGCCAAGAGACCCAGTACTTC.

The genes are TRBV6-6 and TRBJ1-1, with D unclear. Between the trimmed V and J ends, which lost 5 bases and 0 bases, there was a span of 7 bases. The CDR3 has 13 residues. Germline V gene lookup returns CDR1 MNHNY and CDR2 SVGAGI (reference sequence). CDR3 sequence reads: CASSQNMNTEAFF. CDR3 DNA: TGTGCCAGCAGTCAAAATATGAACACTGAAGCTTTCTTT.

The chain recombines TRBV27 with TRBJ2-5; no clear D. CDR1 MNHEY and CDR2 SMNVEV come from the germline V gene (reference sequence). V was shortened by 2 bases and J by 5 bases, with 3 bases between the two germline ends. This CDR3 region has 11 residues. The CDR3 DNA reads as TGTGCCAGCAGTTTAACGGAGACCCAGTACTTC. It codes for CASSLTETQYF.

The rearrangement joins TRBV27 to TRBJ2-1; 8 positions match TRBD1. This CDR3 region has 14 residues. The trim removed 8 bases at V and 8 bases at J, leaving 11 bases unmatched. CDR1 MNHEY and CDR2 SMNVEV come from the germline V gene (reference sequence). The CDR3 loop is CASRAGGAYDEQFF. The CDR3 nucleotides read TGTGCCAGCCGTGCAGGGGGCGCGTATGATGAGCAGTTCTTC.

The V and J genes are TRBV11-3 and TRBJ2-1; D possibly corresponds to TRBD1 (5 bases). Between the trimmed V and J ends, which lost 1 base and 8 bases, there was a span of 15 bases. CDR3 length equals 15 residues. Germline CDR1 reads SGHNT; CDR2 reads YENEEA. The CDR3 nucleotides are TGTGCCAGCAGCTTAGGGCAGGGTCTAAGGGATGAGCAGTTCTTC. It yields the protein CASSLGQGLRDEQFF.

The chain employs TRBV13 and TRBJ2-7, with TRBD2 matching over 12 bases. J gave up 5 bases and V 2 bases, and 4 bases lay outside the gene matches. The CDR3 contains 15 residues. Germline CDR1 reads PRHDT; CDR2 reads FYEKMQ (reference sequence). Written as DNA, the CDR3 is TGTGCCAGCAGCTTAATGCTAGCGGGAGGGCACGAGCAGTACTTC. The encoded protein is CASSLMLAGGHEQYF.

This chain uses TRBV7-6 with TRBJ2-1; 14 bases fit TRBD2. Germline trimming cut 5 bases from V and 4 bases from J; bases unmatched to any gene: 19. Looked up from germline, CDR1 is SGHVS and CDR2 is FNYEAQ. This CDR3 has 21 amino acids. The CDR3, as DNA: TGTGCCAGCAGCCTAGGACAGGGGGGGACTAGCGGGAGAGGCAGGTACAATGAGCAGTTCTTC. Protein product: CASSLGQGGTSGRGRYNEQFF.

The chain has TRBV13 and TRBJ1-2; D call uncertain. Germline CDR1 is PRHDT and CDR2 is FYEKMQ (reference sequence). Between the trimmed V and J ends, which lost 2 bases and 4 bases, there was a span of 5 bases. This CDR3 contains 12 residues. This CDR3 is CASSLSSYGYTF. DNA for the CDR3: TGTGCCAGCAGCTTATCCAGCTATGGCTACACCTTC.

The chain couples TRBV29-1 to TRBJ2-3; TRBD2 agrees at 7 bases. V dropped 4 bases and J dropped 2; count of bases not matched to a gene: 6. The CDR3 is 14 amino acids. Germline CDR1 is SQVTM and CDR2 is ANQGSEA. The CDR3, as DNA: TGCAGCGTTGGGGCTAGCGGAATCACAGATACGCAGTATTTT. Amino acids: CSVGASGITDTQYF.

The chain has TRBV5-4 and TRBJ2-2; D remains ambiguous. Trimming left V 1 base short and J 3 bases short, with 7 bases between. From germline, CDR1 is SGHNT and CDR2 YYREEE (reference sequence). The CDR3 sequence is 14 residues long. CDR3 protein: CASSLRPDTGELFF. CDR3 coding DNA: TGTGCCAGCAGCTTGAGGCCCGACACCGGGGAGCTGTTTTTT.

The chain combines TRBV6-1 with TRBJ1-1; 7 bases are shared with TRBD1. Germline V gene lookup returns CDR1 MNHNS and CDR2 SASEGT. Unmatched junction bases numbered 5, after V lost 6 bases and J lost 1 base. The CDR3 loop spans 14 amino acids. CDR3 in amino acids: CASRPGQKNTEAFF. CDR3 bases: TGTGCCAGCAGACCGGGACAGAAGAACACTGAAGCTTTCTTT.

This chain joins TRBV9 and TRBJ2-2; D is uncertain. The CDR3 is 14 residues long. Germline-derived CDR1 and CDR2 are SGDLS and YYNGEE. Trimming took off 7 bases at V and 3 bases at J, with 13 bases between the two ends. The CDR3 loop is CASSPPLDTGELFF. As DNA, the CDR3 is TGTGCCAGCTCGCCCCCCTTGGACACCGGGGAGCTGTTTTTT.

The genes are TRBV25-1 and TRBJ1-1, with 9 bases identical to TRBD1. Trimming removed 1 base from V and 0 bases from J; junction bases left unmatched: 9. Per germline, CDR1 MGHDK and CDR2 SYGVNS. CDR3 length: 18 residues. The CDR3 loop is CASSESPGQGNLNTEAFF. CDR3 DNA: TGTGCCAGCAGTGAATCCCCGGGACAGGGTAACCTGAACACTGAAGCTTTCTTT.

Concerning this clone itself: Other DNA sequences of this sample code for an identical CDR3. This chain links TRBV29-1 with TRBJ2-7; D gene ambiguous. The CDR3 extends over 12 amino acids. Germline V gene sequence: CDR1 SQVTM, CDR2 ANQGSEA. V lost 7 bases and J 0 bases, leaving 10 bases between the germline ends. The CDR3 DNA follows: TGCAGCGGCGCGGTCTCCTCCTACGAGCAGTACTTC. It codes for CSGAVSSYEQYF.

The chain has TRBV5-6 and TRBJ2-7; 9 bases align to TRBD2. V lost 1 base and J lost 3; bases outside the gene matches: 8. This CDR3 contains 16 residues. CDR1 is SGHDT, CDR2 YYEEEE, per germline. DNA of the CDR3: TGTGCCAGCAGCTTGAAAGGACTAGCGCGGAGCTACGAGCAGTACTTC. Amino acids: CASSLKGLARSYEQYF.

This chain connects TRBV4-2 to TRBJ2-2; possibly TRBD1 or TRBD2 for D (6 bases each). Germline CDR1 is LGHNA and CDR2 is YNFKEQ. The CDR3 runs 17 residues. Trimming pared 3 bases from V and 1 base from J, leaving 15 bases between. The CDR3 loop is CASSHQWAGQNTGELFF. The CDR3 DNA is TGTGCCAGCAGCCACCAATGGGCGGGACAGAACACCGGGGAGCTGTTTTTT.